Listed below are T cell receptor beta chains from one sample, sequenced in a study of beta chain features in type 1 diabetes. TCRdb's copy holds only in-frame clones and misses some; the assay was immunoSEQ multiplex PCR. The table includes some 700,000 clones, 13% detected once. The specimen sequenced was naive CD4+ T cells from blood. Source of these receptors: a man aged 18 to 29 with type 1 diabetes. Both conserved end residues are part of each CDR3. Fields, in order: clone size, D gene, J gene, CDR3 length, V gene, CDR3 protein, CDR3 DNA. D genes are given only for firm matches. The size entry is marked missing in some rows and otherwise reads once, few, many or a size class.

.,.,TRBJ2-2,14,TRBV10-1,CASSESLDTGELFF,TGCGCCAGCAGTGAGTCGCTGGACACCGGGGAGCTGTTTTTT
.,.,TRBJ1-1,14,TRBV7-9,CASSSSNLNTEAFF,TGTGCCAGCAGCTCCTCAAATCTGAACACTGAAGCTTTCTTT
.,.,TRBJ1-2,12,TRBV10-3,CAISGRDQGYTF,TGTGCCATCAGTGGCAGGGATCAAGGCTACACCTTC
few,TRBD2,TRBJ2-5,17,TRBV7-8,CASSLSGGGAFRETQYF,TGTGCCAGCAGCCTTAGCGGCGGGGGGGCCTTTCGAGAGACCCAGTACTTC
few,.,TRBJ2-3,15,TRBV30,CAWSPLATSTDTQYF,TGTGCCTGGAGTCCCTTAGCGACCAGCACAGATACGCAGTATTTT
.,.,TRBJ1-5,14,TRBV7-2,CASSFGSGPQPQHF,TGTGCCAGCAGCTTCGGATCGGGGCCTCAGCCCCAGCATTTT
few,TRBD1,TRBJ2-2,14,TRBV7-9,CASSFTQGSGELFF,TGTGCCAGCAGCTTCACACAGGGGTCCGGGGAGCTGTTTTTT
few,.,TRBJ2-5,13,TRBV5-1,CASSRVAGGTQYF,TGCGCCAGCAGCCGCGTTGCGGGTGGGACCCAGTACTTC
.,.,TRBJ1-5,13,TRBV7-9,CASSSGTEGPQHF,TGTGCCAGCAGCTCCGGGACTGAGGGCCCCCAGCATTTT
few,.,TRBJ2-7,14,TRBV5-1,CASTPGATTYEQYF,TGCGCCAGCACCCCCGGGGCAACAACCTACGAGCAGTACTTC
few,.,TRBJ1-4,15,TRBV7-9,CASSLEGLANEKLFF,TGTGCCAGCAGCTTAGAAGGTTTAGCTAATGAAAAACTGTTTTTT
.,.,TRBJ1-5,14,TRBV12-5,CASALVGENQPQHF,TGTGCTAGTGCCTTGGTAGGCGAAAATCAGCCCCAGCATTTT
.,.,TRBJ2-1,15,TRBV9,CASSVGSTLSNEQFF,TGTGCCAGCAGCGTAGGTTCGACGTTGTCCAATGAGCAGTTCTTC
.,.,TRBJ2-5,15,TRBV5-4,CASSSIGAVSATQYF,TGTGCCAGCAGCTCCATCGGGGCGGTTAGTGCGACCCAGTACTTC
.,.,TRBJ1-1,12,TRBV12-5,CASGPPGTEAFF,TGTGCTAGTGGTCCCCCGGGAACCGAAGCTTTCTTT